A selection of T cell receptor beta chains follows, all from one sample in a study of control samples from healthy donors and cancer patients. Here immunoSEQ multiplex PCR was the method, and the copy in TCRdb shows in-frame clones only, minus some. The sample carries approximately 100,000 clones, around 82% recorded once. The material sequenced was blood. The origin of the receptors is a man between 60 and 70 years old in good health. CDR3s include the opening cysteine and the closing phenylalanine or tryptophan. D genes are given only for firm matches.

CDR3: CSCGGSSYNEQFF
V: TRBV29-1
J: TRBJ2-1
D: TRBD2

CDR3: CASSHDYEQYF
V: TRBV3-1/TRBV3-2
J: TRBJ2-7
D: NA

CDR3: CASGLNQGFGYTF
V: TRBV12-5
J: TRBJ1-2
D: NA

CDR3: CASSYRRSNYGYTF
V: TRBV19
J: TRBJ1-2
D: NA

CDR3: CASSQAGTGRYGYTF
V: TRBV2
J: TRBJ1-2
D: TRBD1

CDR3: CAISESDSPYEQYF
V: TRBV10-3
J: TRBJ2-7
D: NA

CDR3: CASSSRSGTGSYEQYF
V: TRBV19
J: TRBJ2-7
D: TRBD1

CDR3: CASSIPDRAGLQPQHF
V: TRBV19
J: TRBJ1-5
D: TRBD1

CDR3: CATSRDRAYREQYF
V: TRBV19
J: TRBJ2-7
D: TRBD1

CDR3: CASSDTANYGYTF
V: TRBV12-3/TRBV12-4
J: TRBJ1-2
D: NA

CDR3: CASIETHREDYGYTF
V: TRBV28
J: TRBJ1-2
D: NA

CDR3: CASRNDYGRESYEQYF
V: TRBV7-8
J: TRBJ2-7
D: NA

CDR3: CATSDLHPKEGHEADEQFF
V: TRBV24-1
J: TRBJ2-1
D: NA

CDR3: CASSPGGSGTEAFF
V: TRBV3-1/TRBV3-2
J: TRBJ1-1
D: NA

CDR3: CASSPGRRYYEQYF
V: TRBV9
J: TRBJ2-7
D: NA

CDR3: CASSLVGGLGDTQYF
V: TRBV11-3
J: TRBJ2-3
D: TRBD1

CDR3: CASSPVGGAYEQYF
V: TRBV28
J: TRBJ2-7
D: NA

CDR3: CASRLGTAANVLTF
V: TRBV3-1/TRBV3-2
J: TRBJ2-6
D: TRBD1

CDR3: CSASKVPNSYNEQFF
V: TRBV20-1
J: TRBJ2-1
D: NA

CDR3: CASSFIQGASDTQYF
V: TRBV5-1
J: TRBJ2-3
D: TRBD1

CDR3: CSVGGTGFEDSPRRGGYTF
V: TRBV29-1
J: TRBJ1-2
D: TRBD1

CDR3: CSVATSGATYNEQFF
V: TRBV29-1
J: TRBJ2-1
D: TRBD2

CDR3: CASSVDRVGTGELFF
V: TRBV9
J: TRBJ2-2
D: NA

CDR3: CASRWWRNLLSYEQYF
V: TRBV5-1
J: TRBJ2-7
D: NA

CDR3: CAWSPIGGVTDTQYF
V: TRBV30
J: TRBJ2-3
D: TRBD2

CDR3: CASSPRQGGTEAFF
V: TRBV5-1
J: TRBJ1-1
D: TRBD1

CDR3: CASSLYKGDLISGNQPQHF
V: TRBV7-6
J: TRBJ1-5
D: NA

CDR3: CATDPAGRAKNIQYF
V: TRBV6-5
J: TRBJ2-4
D: NA

CDR3: CASSLGTGGDTEAFF
V: TRBV3-1/TRBV3-2
J: TRBJ1-1
D: NA

CDR3: CATSWGDEQYF
V: TRBV24-1
J: TRBJ2-7
D: NA

CDR3: CASRENWGFGYTF
V: TRBV28
J: TRBJ1-2
D: NA

CDR3: CASSMGGSTGELFF
V: TRBV19
J: TRBJ2-2
D: NA

CDR3: CASSPPYGEAFF
V: TRBV4-1
J: TRBJ1-1
D: NA

CDR3: CASSLEGRVYGNEKLFF
V: TRBV5-1
J: TRBJ1-4
D: NA

CDR3: CASSYPGGRTNTGELFF
V: TRBV7-8
J: TRBJ2-2
D: NA

CDR3: CASSLIGEDTQYF
V: TRBV5-1
J: TRBJ2-3
D: NA

CDR3: CASSGQASNQPQHF
V: TRBV2
J: TRBJ1-5
D: NA

CDR3: CASSSRLTSVSYEQYF
V: TRBV7-9
J: TRBJ2-7
D: TRBD2

CDR3: CAWSGTISNQPQHF
V: TRBV30
J: TRBJ1-5
D: NA